The 30 T cell receptor beta chains given below trace back to one sample, sequenced in a study of blood T cell repertoires in COVID-19. TCRdb keeps only in-frame clones here, not all; method: immunoSEQ multiplex PCR. The table includes roughly 180,000 clones, 82% detected once. The specimen sequenced was PBMCs or T cells enriched from blood (not recorded which). The receptors originated from a middle-aged man who had recovered from COVID-19.

The genes are TRBV2 and TRBJ1-5; D remains unclear. There are 16 residues in the CDR3. In germline, CDR1 is SNHLY, CDR2 FYNNEI. The germline V and J ends were trimmed by 6 bases and 4 bases, with 19 bases remaining between them. The CDR3 bases are TGTGCCAGCAGCGACTCACCTGGGGAGGAGAATCAGCCCCAGCATTTT. Translated, it gives CASSDSPGEENQPQHF.

The chain recombines TRBV6-2 or TRBV6-3 with TRBJ1-1, with a possible D match to TRBD1 (6 bases). The V end lost 5 bases, the J end lost 3 bases, and 13 bases lay between the germline ends. This CDR3 is built from 14 residues. The germline gives CDR1 MNHEY, CDR2 SVGEGT. The CDR3 spells CASSGLQGYTEAFF. Written as DNA, the CDR3 is TGTGCCAGCAGTGGGTTACAGGGATACACTGAAGCTTTCTTT.

This clone has just a few counts. CDR3 DNA: TGTGCCAGCAGTGGACAAAGCAATCAGCCCCAGCATTTT. Translated: CASSGQSNQPQHF. This chain uses TRBV2 with TRBJ1-5, with D unresolved. The CDR3 runs 13 residues. Per the germline V gene, CDR1 is SNHLY and CDR2 is FYNNEI. Trimming pared 4 bases from V and 1 base from J, leaving 5 bases between.

The chain employs TRBV27 and TRBJ1-1, with 12 bases lining up with TRBD1. The CDR3 has 16 amino acids. Germline assignment: CDR1 MNHEY and CDR2 SMNVEV (reference sequence). Trimming at V came to 4 bases and at J to 1 base, leaving 4 bases not matched to a gene. CDR3 loop: CASSYGTGGSNTEAFF. The CDR3 coding sequence is TGTGCCAGCAGTTATGGGACAGGGGGCTCGAACACTGAAGCTTTCTTT.

This rearrangement joins TRBV7-2 to TRBJ1-3, with unresolved D. The CDR3 has 15 amino acids. Trimming took 1 base from V and 2 from J, leaving 9 bases between them. Germline-derived CDR1 and CDR2 are SGHTA and FQGNSA. The CDR3 DNA is TGTGCCAGCAGCTTAGTAACAACCCCTGGAAACACCATATATTTT. Its translation is CASSLVTTPGNTIYF.

The rearrangement links TRBV7-2 to TRBJ2-5, with TRBD2 identical over 9 bases. J was trimmed by 5 bases and V by 4 bases; bases with no gene match: 11. CDR3 size: 16 residues. The germline gives CDR1 SGHTA, CDR2 FQGNSA. CDR3 in amino acids: CASSSIAGVVGETQYF. CDR3 in DNA: TGTGCCAGCAGCTCAATAGCGGGAGTGGTGGGGGAGACCCAGTACTTC.

Written as DNA, the CDR3 is TGTGCCAGCAGCTTGTGGAGGAGGCGGTGTAATGAGCAGTTCTTC. This sequence encodes CASSLWRRRCNEQFF. This rearrangement joins TRBV5-7 to TRBJ2-1; possible D gene TRBD2, 5 bases. TRBV5-7 is annotated as an ORF whose role is uncertain. Trimming removed 1 base at V and 7 bases at J, with 15 bases between. The CDR3 extends over 15 amino acids.

J is TRBJ1-4 and V is TRBV6-5; TRBD1 agrees at 10 bases. CDR1 and CDR2 from the germline V gene are MNHEY and SVGAGI. V lost 4 bases to trimming and J lost 8 bases; unmatched junction nucleotides: 7. This CDR3 comprises 15 residues. The CDR3, as DNA: TGTGCCAGCAGTTCCATTGGACAGGGGGACGAAAAACTGTTTTTT. Translated: CASSSIGQGDEKLFF.

The chain is built from TRBV28 and TRBJ2-7; 7 nucleotides align to TRBD2. The CDR3 contains 13 residues. Germline loops: CDR1 MDHEN, CDR2 SYDVKM. Unmatched junction bases numbered 5, after V lost 8 bases and J lost 1 base. The CDR3 DNA is TGTGCCAGCGAAGCGGGACGGTCCTACGAGCAGTACTTC. This gives the protein CASEAGRSYEQYF.

The V call is TRBV30, the J call TRBJ1-2, with 8 bases fitting TRBD1. With 2 bases clipped from V and 8 bases from J, the junction kept 7 bases outside the gene matches. The germline V gene has CDR1 GTSNPN and CDR2 SVGIG (reference sequence). CDR3 length equals 13 residues. The CDR3 sequence is CAWSRQGPRGYTF. The CDR3 DNA reads as TGTGCCTGGAGTCGACAGGGGCCCAGGGGCTACACCTTC.

This clone has a handful of counts. The chain carries TRBV18 and TRBJ1-1, with 9 bases fitting TRBD1. The CDR3 contains 18 residues. Unmatched junction bases numbered 10, after V lost 2 bases and J lost 0 bases. Germline V gene sequence: CDR1 KGHSH, CDR2 LQKENI. For the CDR3, the DNA is TGTGCCAGCTCACCATCTCCCTTCGGACAGGGGATGAACACTGAAGCTTTCTTT. It specifies CASSPSPFGQGMNTEAFF.

The V and J genes are TRBV6-2 or TRBV6-3 and TRBJ2-7; 11 bases line up with TRBD2. The V gene end was trimmed by 6 bases and the J gene end by 1 base; junction bases not matched to a gene: 8. Germline CDR1 MNHEY, CDR2 SVGEGT. The CDR3 is made up of 16 amino acids. In DNA form, the CDR3 reads TGTGCCAGCAGCCCTCCTACTAGCGGGAGTTCCTACGAGCAGTACGTC. Encoded protein: CASSPPTSGSSYEQYV.

This chain uses TRBV10-1 with TRBJ2-7; 7 nucleotides match TRBD2. The CDR3 is 13 residues long. Per the germline V gene, CDR1 is WNHNN and CDR2 is SYGVQD (reference sequence). V was pared by 7 bases and J by 2 bases, with 5 bases of the junction left unmatched. Here the CDR3 reads CASTGGSAYEQYV. The CDR3 DNA is TGCGCCAGCACCGGCGGGAGCGCCTACGAGCAGTACGTC.

This chain uses TRBV7-2 with TRBJ2-5; 9 bases agree with TRBD2. Per the germline V gene, CDR1 is SGHTA and CDR2 is FQGNSA. The V segment lost 3 bases and the J segment 5 bases; nucleotides outside the gene matches: 1. The CDR3 consists of 13 residues. In nucleotides, the CDR3 is TGTGCCAGCAGCTTGGGACTAGCTGAGACCCAGTACTTC. Amino acids: CASSLGLAETQYF.

The chain joins TRBV7-2 to TRBJ2-1, with 13 positions matching TRBD2. V shed 6 bases and J 6 bases; nucleotides not matched to a gene: 8. The CDR3 spans 16 residues. Germline loops: CDR1 SGHTA, CDR2 FQGNSA. CDR3 region: CASRPRLAGGGNEQFF. DNA for the CDR3: TGTGCCAGCAGGCCCAGACTAGCGGGAGGTGGCAATGAGCAGTTCTTC.

The rearrangement joins TRBV10-1 to TRBJ2-3, with D perhaps TRBD2 (6 bases). V was pared by 3 bases and J by 2 bases, with 9 bases between. The CDR3 loop spans 14 amino acids. Germline V CDR1 and CDR2: WNHNN, SYGVQD (reference sequence). The DNA of the CDR3 is TGCGCCAGCAGTGACGGGGGACTCACAGATACGCAGTATTTT. Amino acids: CASSDGGLTDTQYF.

The J gene is TRBJ1-3, the V gene TRBV29-1, with D possibly TRBD1 on 6 matching bases. Germline CDR1 and CDR2: SQVTM and ANQGSEA. CDR3 size: 14 residues. Trimming took off 2 bases at V and 1 base at J, with 9 bases between the two ends. The CDR3 DNA reads TGCAGCGTTGAAACAGGGCCATCTGGAAACACCATATATTTT. This gives the protein CSVETGPSGNTIYF.

The rearrangement links TRBV21-1 to TRBJ2-2; TRBD2 is taken as the D call from the table, unchecked against the DNA. TRBV21-1 is a pseudogene. The CDR3 sequence is 17 residues long. The CDR3 nucleotides read TGTGCCAGCAGCATAGCGGCTAGCGGGATACTCACCGGGGAGCTGTTTTTT. Amino acid sequence: CASSIAASGILTGELFF.

The chain employs TRBV6-6 and TRBJ2-2; D call uncertain. V gave up 3 bases and J gave up 4 bases, with 12 bases separating them. The CDR3 loop spans 15 amino acids. CDR1 and CDR2 (germline): MNHNY, SVGAGI (reference sequence). This CDR3 is CASSYFSASTGELFF. The CDR3 nucleotides are TGTGCCAGCAGTTATTTTAGTGCGAGCACCGGGGAGCTGTTTTTT.

The chain combines TRBV29-1 with TRBJ2-5; 7 bases are a match to TRBD1. Germline CDR1 SQVTM, CDR2 ANQGSEA. The length of the CDR3 is 12 residues. V dropped 6 bases and J dropped 5; count of bases not matched to a gene: 6. CDR3 protein: CSVRQGEETQYF. Written as DNA, the CDR3 is TGCAGCGTAAGACAGGGAGAGGAGACCCAGTACTTC. The full variable domain, its missing parts supplied by reference TRBV29-1 and TRBJ2-5, is SAVISQKPSRDICQRGTSLTIQCQVDSQVTMMFWYRQQPGQSLTLIATANQGSEATYESGFVIDKFPISRPNLTFSTLTVSNMSPEDSSIYLCSVRQGEETQYFGPGTRLLVL.

The V call is TRBV27, the J call TRBJ1-5; 9 nucleotides align to TRBD1. The CDR3 has 14 residues. Germline lookup yields CDR1 MNHEY and CDR2 SMNVEV (reference sequence). The V and J ends lost 6 bases and 6 bases, in that order; junction bases with no gene match: 6. The CDR3 DNA sequence: TGTGCCAGCAGGTTAACAGGGGGCGGTCAGCCCCAGCATTTT. Amino acid sequence: CASRLTGGGQPQHF.

The chain has TRBV24-1 and TRBJ2-7, with D unresolved. The CDR3 is made up of 16 amino acids. Trimming took 9 bases from V and 6 from J, leaving 26 bases between them. Germline loops: CDR1 KGHDR, CDR2 SFDVKD. The CDR3 here is CATRGIATPWPPEQYF. The CDR3 bases are TGTGCCACCCGAGGAATAGCAACTCCTTGGCCCCCCGAGCAGTACTTC.

The chain carries TRBV28 and TRBJ1-4, with no clear D. This CDR3 has 14 residues. Germline lookup yields CDR1 MDHEN and CDR2 SYDVKM. With 3 bases removed from V and 8 bases from J, the gap between germline ends came to 13 bases. CDR3 protein: CASSFGPQEEKLFF. For the CDR3, the DNA is TGTGCCAGCAGTTTTGGGCCCCAGGAAGAAAAACTGTTTTTT.

This clone is a singleton in its sample. The V and J genes are TRBV7-9 and TRBJ2-2, with unresolved D. The V end was cut by 5 bases, the J end by 7 bases, with 11 bases between. This CDR3 comprises 13 residues. CDR1 and CDR2 from the germline V gene are SEHNR and FQNEAQ (reference sequence). The CDR3 DNA reads as TGTGCCAGCAGCACTTTTGAGGTCGGGGAGCTGTTTTTT. Translated, it gives CASSTFEVGELFF.

The chain couples TRBV11-1 to TRBJ2-3, with TRBD2 matching 10 bases. With 5 bases clipped from V and 5 bases from J, the junction kept 7 bases outside the gene matches. This CDR3 is built from 15 residues. Germline CDR1 is SGHAT and CDR2 is FQDESV (reference sequence). CDR3 sequence (DNA): TGTGCCAGCAGCCCCACTAGCGGGAAGGTAGATACGCAGTATTTT. Translating it yields CASSPTSGKVDTQYF.

This chain joins TRBV24-1 and TRBJ2-7; 10 bases line up with TRBD2. The junction had 7 bases not matched to a gene; V was cut back by 4 bases and J by 2 bases. This CDR3 is built from 16 residues. CDR1 and CDR2 from the germline V gene are KGHDR and SFDVKD. CDR3 bases: TGTGCCACCAGTGACTCCGGGACTAGCGCAACCTACGAGCAGTACGTC. It encodes CATSDSGTSATYEQYV.

The CDR3 is CASSYEPLDEQFF. CDR3 DNA: TGTGCCAGCAGTTACGAACCCTTAGATGAGCAGTTCTTC. The V gene is TRBV28, the J gene TRBJ2-1, with D uncertain. V lost 4 bases and J 8 bases, leaving 12 bases between the germline ends. This CDR3 has 13 residues. Per the germline V gene, CDR1 is MDHEN and CDR2 is SYDVKM. Full variable domain (rest looked up from reference TRBV28 and TRBJ2-1): DVKVTQSSRYLVKRTGEKVFLECVQDMDHENMFWYRQDPGLGLRLIYFSYDVKMKEKGDIPEGYSVSREKKERFSLILESASTNQTSMYLCASSYEPLDEQFFGPGTRLTVL.

This clone was seen a few times. CDR3 protein: CAITQQGADEQFF. The CDR3 region has the DNA TGTGCCATCACCCAACAGGGGGCGGATGAGCAGTTCTTC. The chain is built from TRBV10-3 and TRBJ2-1, with 9 bases matching TRBD1. CDR1 is ENHRY, CDR2 SYGVKD, per germline. V was clipped by 7 bases and J by 8 bases; unmatched bases: 6. The CDR3 loop spans 13 amino acids.

The J gene is TRBJ1-1, the V gene TRBV18; 8 positions agree with TRBD1. V trimming: 2 bases; J trimming: 0 bases; junction bases outside the gene matches: 11. Germline V lookup: CDR1 KGHSH, CDR2 LQKENI. This CDR3 is built from 18 residues. CDR3 in amino acids: CASSPNAGGRDMNTEAFF. The CDR3 nucleotides read TGTGCCAGCTCACCAAACGCAGGGGGCAGGGATATGAACACTGAAGCTTTCTTT.

The J gene is TRBJ1-5, the V gene TRBV6-4, with a weak D call TRBD1 (6 bases). The germline V gene encodes CDR1 MRHNA and CDR2 SNTAGT. This CDR3 has 15 residues. Trimming pared 5 bases from V and 0 bases from J, leaving 11 bases between. The CDR3 DNA is TGTGCCAGCAGTCAAACAGGGAATAGCAATCAGCCCCAGCATTTT. This encodes CASSQTGNSNQPQHF.